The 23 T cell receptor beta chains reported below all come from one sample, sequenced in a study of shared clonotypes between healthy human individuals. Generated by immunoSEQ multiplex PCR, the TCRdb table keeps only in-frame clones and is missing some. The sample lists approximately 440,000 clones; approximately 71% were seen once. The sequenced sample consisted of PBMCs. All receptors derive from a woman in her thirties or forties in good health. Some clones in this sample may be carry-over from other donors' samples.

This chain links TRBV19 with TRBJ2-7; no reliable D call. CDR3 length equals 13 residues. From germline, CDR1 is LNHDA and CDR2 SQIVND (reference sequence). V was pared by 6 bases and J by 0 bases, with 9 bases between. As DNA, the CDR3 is TGTGCCAGTAGGTCACTAAGCTCCTACGAGCAGTACTTC. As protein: CASRSLSSYEQYF.

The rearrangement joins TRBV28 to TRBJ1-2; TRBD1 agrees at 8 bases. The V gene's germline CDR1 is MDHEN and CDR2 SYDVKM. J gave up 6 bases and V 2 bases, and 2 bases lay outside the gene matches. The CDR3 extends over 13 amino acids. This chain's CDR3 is CASSLPGGNGYTF. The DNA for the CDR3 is TGTGCCAGCAGTTTACCAGGGGGCAATGGCTACACCTTC.

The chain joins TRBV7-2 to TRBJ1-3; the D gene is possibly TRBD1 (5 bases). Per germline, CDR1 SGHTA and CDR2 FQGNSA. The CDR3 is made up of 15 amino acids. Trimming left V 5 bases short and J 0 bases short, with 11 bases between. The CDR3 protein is CASSKDTYSGNTIYF. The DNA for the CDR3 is TGTGCCAGCAGCAAGGACACCTACTCTGGAAACACCATATATTTT.

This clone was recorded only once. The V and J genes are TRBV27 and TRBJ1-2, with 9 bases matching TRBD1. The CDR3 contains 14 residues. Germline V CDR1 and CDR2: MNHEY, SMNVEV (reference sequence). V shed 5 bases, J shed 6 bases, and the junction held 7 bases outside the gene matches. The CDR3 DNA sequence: TGTGCCAGCAGTCGTCCCGGGACAGGGAATGGCTACACCTTC. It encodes CASSRPGTGNGYTF.

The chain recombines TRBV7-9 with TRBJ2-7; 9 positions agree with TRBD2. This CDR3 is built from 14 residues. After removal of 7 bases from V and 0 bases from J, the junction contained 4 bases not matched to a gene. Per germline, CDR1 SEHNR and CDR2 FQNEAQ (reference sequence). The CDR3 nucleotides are TGTGCCAGCACCCTTAGCGGGAGCTCCTACGAGCAGTACTTC. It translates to CASTLSGSSYEQYF.

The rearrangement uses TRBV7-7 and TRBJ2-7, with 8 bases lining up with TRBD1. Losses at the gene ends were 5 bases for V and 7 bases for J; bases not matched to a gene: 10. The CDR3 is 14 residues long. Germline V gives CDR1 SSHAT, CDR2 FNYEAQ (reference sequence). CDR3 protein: CASSQGQGVGEQYF. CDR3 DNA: TGTGCCAGCAGCCAAGGACAGGGCGTGGGAGAGCAGTACTTC.

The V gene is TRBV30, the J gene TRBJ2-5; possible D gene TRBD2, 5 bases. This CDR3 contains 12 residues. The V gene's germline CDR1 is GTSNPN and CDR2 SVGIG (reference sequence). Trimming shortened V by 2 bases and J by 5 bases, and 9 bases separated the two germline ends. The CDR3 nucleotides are TGTGCCTGGAGTTTGGGAGCGGAGACCCAGTACTTC. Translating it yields CAWSLGAETQYF.

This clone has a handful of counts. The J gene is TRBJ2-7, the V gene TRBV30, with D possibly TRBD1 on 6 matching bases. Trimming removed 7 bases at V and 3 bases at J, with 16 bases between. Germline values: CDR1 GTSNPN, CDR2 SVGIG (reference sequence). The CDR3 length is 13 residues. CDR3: CASRPGAGYEQYF. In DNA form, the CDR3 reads TGTGCCTCTAGGCCAGGGGCTGGCTACGAGCAGTACTTC.

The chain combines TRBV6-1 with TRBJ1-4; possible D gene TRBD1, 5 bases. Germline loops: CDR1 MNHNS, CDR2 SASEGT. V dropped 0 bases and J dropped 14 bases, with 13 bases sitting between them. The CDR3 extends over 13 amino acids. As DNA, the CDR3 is TGTGCCAGCAGTGAAGCGCCCCAGGGTCTGCTGTTTTTT. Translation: CASSEAPQGLLFF.

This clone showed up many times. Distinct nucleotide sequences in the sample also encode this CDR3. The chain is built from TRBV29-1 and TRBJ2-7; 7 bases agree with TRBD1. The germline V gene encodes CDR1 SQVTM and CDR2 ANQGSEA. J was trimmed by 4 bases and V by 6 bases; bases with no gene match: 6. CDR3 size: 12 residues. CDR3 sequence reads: CSVGDSQYEQYF. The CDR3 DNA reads TGCAGCGTGGGGGACAGTCAGTACGAGCAGTACTTC.

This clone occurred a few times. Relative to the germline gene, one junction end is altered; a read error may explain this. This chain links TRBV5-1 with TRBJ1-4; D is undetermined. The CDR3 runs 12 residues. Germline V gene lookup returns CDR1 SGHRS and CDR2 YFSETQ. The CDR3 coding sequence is TGCGCCAGCAGCTTGGCGGGAGGAATCCTCTCGTTT. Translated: CASSLAGGILSF.

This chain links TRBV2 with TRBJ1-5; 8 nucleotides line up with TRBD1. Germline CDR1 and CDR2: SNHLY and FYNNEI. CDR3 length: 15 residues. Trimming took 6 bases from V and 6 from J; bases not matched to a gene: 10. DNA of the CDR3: TGTGCCAGCAGGGTGACAGGGGATGGTGCTCAGCCCCAGCATTTT. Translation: CASRVTGDGAQPQHF.

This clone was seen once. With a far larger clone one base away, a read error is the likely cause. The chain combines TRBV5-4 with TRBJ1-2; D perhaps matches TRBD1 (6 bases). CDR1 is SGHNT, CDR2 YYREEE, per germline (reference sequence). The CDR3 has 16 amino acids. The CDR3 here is CASSSHADRSNYGCTF. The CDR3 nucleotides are TGTGCCAGCAGCTCCCACGCGGACAGAAGTAACTATGGCTGCACCTTC.

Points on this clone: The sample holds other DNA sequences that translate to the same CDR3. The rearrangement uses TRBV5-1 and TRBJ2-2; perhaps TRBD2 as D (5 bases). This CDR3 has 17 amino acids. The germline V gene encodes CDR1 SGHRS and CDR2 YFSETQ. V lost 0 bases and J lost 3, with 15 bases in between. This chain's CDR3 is CASSLGPEGIDTGELFF. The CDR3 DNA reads TGCGCCAGCAGCTTGGGCCCTGAGGGCATAGACACCGGGGAGCTGTTTTTT.

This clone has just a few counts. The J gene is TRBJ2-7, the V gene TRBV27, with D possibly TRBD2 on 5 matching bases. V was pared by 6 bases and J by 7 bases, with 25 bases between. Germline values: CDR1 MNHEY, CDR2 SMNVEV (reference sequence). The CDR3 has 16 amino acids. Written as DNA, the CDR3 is TGTGCCAGCAGCCCCTCTGGCCCCGACGGGGATCTTGAGCAGTACTTC. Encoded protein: CASSPSGPDGDLEQYF.

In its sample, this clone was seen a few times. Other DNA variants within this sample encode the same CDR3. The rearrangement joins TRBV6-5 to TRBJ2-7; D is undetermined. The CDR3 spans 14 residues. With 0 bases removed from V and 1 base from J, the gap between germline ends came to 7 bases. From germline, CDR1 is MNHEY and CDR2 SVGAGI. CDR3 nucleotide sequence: TGTGCCAGCAGTTACTCACCCAGTTCCTACGAGCAGTACTTC. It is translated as CASSYSPSSYEQYF.

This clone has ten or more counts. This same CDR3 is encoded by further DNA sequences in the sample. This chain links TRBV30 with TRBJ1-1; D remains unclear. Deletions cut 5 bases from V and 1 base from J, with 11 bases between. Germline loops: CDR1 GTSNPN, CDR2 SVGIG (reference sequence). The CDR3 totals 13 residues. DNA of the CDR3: TGTGCCTGGGACCGTAATGAGAACACTGAAGCTTTCTTT. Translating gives CAWDRNENTEAFF.

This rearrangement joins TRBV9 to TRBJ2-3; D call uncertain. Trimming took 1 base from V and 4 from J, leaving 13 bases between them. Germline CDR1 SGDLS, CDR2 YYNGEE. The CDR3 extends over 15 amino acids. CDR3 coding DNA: TGTGCCAGCAGCGTAAAGCGAGTCGGTTCAGATACGCAGTATTTT. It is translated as CASSVKRVGSDTQYF.

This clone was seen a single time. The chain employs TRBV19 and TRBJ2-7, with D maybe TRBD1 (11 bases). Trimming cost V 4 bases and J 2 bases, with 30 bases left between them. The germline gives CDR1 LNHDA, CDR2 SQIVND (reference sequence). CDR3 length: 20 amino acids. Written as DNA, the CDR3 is TGTGCCAGTAGTACCGGACAGGGGGCGACTAGCGGGCTTACCGCCTACGAGCAGTACTTC. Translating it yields CASSTGQGATSGLTAYEQYF.

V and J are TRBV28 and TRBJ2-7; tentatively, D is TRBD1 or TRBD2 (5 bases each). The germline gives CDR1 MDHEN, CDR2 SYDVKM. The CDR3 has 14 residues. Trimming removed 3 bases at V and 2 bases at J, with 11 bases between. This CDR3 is CASSFGDGTYEQYF. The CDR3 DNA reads TGTGCCAGCAGTTTTGGGGACGGGACCTACGAGCAGTACTTC.

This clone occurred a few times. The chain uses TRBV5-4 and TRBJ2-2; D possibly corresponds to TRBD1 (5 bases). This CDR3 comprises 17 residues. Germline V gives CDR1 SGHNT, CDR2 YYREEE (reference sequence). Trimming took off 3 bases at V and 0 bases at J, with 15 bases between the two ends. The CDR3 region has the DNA TGTGCCAGCAGCTCAGGTCCTAGGGGCGCGAACACCGGGGAGCTGTTTTTT. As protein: CASSSGPRGANTGELFF.

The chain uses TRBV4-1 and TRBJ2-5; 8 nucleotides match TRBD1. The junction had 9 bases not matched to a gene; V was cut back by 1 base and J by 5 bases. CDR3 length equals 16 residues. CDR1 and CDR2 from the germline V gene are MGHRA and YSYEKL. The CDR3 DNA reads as TGCGCCAGCAGCCAAGCCGGGACAGGATGGCGGGAGACCCAGTACTTC. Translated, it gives CASSQAGTGWRETQYF.

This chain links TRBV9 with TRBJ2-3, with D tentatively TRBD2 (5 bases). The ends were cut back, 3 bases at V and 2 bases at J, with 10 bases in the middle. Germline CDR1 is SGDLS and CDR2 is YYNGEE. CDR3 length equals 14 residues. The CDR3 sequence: CASSGRLHTDTQYF. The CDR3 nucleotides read TGTGCCAGCAGCGGACGACTACACACAGATACGCAGTATTTT.